This record concerns one T cell receptor (beta chain) sequence. Through Arm-PCR of CDR3 regions and iRepertoire HTBI primers, TCR beta libraries were built. TCRdb fed the multiplex PCR reads into MiXCR, producing one record per CDR3 protein. This sample has approximately 560,000 distinct CDR3 sequences, with 15% to 20% found just once. The data stem from a study of regulatory T cells in long-lasting Graves disease. The germline gives CDR1 SGHTA, CDR2 FQGNSA. The V end lost 5 bases, the J end lost 3 bases, and 10 bases lay between the germline ends. The CDR3 spans 13 residues. Described time point: newly diagnosed GD, antithyroid drugs for less than 3 months. With RNA extracted from PBMCs as input, the TCR library was made. Another study also made use of these data, one on T cells in Graves' hyperthyroidism and ophthalmopathy. That source notes: Diagnosis relied on clinical symptoms, serum thyroxine and TRAb, thyroid ultrasound and orbital computed tomography. The study used the HTBI primer set for a first-round RT-PCR of the TCR CDR3.

Here the sequenced sample was peripheral blood mononuclear cells (PBMCs), taken at new diagnosis, from a patient treated with antithyroid drugs. The chain links TRBV7-2 to TRBJ1-1; D is unclear. The source of this sequence is a young man with Graves disease. The CDR3 region has the DNA TGTGCCAGCAGCGTAGACACCCACACTGAAGCTTTCTTT. Amino acids: CASSVDTHTEAFF.